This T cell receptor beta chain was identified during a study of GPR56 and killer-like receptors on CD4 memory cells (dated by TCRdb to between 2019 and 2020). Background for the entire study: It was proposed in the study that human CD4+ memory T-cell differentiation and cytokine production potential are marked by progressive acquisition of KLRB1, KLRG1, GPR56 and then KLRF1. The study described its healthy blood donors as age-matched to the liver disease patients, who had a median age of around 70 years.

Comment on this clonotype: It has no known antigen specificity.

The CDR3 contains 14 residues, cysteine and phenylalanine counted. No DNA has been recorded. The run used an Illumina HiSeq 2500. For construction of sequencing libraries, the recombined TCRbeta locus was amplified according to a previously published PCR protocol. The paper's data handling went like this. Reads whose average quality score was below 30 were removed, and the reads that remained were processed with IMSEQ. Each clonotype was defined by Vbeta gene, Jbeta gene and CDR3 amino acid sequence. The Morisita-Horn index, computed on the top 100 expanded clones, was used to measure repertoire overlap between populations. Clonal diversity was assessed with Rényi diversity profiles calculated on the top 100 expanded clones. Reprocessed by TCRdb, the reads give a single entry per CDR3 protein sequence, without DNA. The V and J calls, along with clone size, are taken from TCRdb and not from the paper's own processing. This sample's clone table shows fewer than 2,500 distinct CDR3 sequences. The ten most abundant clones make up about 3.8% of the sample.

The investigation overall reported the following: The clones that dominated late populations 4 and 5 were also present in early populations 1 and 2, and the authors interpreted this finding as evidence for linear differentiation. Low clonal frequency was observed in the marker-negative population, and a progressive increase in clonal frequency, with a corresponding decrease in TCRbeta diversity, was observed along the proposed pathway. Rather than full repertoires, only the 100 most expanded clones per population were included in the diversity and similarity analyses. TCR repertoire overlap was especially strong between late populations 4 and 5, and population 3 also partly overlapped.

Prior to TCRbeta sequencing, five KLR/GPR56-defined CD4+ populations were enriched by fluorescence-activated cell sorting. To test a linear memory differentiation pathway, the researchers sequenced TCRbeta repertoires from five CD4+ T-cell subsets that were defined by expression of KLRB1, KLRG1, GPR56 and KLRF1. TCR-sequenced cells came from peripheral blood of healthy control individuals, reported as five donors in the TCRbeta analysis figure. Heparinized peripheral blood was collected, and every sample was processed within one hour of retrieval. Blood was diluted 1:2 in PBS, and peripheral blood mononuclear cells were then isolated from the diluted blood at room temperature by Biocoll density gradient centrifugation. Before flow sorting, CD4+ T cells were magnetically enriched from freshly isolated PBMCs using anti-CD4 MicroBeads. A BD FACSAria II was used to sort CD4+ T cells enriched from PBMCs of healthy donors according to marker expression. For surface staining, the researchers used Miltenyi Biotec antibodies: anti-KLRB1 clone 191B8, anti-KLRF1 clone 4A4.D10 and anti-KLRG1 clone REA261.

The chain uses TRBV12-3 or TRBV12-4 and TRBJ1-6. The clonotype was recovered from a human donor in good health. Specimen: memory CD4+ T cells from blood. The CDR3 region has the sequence CASSPRRTGSPLHF.